This T cell receptor (beta chain) originates from a study of graft-versus-host responses after intestinal transplantation. From germline, CDR1 is SSHAT and CDR2 FNYEAQ (reference sequence). The CDR3 extends over 14 amino acids. Assay used: immunoSEQ multiplex PCR; TCRdb lists only in-frame clones, some missing. There are fewer than 110,000 clones in the sample; approximately 90% occur only once, and about 0.7% lies in the top ten. This clone was counted a single time. Its antigen is still unknown. Germline is not matched at one junction end, which may reflect a read error. V gene TRBV7-7 combines with J gene TRBJ2-5; D ambiguous. This receptor was obtained from a human donor who was the organ donor for an intestinal transplant. The sequenced sample was unstimulated CD4+ T cells sorted from spleen or lymph node cells, obtained before transplant. The CDR3, as DNA: TGTGCTAGCAGCTTAGCCCAGACTGAAGAGACCCAGTACTTC. This sequence encodes CASSLAQTEETQYF.